Sequencing of this T cell receptor (beta chain) was carried out in a study of shared clonotypes between healthy human individuals. The CDR3 runs 15 residues. V lost 4 bases to trimming and J lost 8 bases, with 21 bases between them. Germline CDR1 and CDR2: SGDLS and YYNGEE. The table came from immunoSEQ multiplex PCR; TCRdb's copy has only in-frame clones and leaves some out. The profile covers millions of clones, with more than 80% appearing a single time and 0.3% to 0.4% taken by the ten largest. The sample taken for sequencing was naive CD4+ T cells from PBMCs. This sample's subset: CD45RA+ positively selected. The J gene is TRBJ1-1, the V gene TRBV9; D perhaps matches TRBD1 (6 bases). This TCR came from a man between 18 and 35 years old in good health. Some clones in this sample may be carry-over from other donors' samples. CDR3 protein: CASSPRTLMGTEAFF. The CDR3 bases are TGTGCCAGCAGCCCCCGGACGTTGATGGGGACAGAAGCTTTCTTT.